Here is one T cell receptor beta chain with its context. Its antigen remains unknown. The data stem from a study of OX40 agonist ivuxolimab in advanced cancers. At the level of the study: The patients received agonistic anti-OX40 (CD134) antibody ivuxolimab. Regarding the study as a whole: Partial responders at 0.1-3.0 mg/kg showed near-lowest clonal expansion. Low normalized clonal expansion also occurred in some nonresponding patients.

TCRdb keeps only in-frame clones here, not all; method: immunoSEQ multiplex PCR. The sample holds about 76,000 clones, approximately 87% seen once. CDR3 length: 13 residues. Germline V CDR1 and CDR2: SNHLY, FYNNEI. The sequence was obtained from an adult with an advanced solid tumor such as melanoma, head and neck, liver or kidney cancer. This specimen consisted of CD4+ or CD8+ T cells sorted from blood, obtained in a trial of the OX40 agonist ivuxolimab. The V call is TRBV2, the J call TRBJ2-1; maybe TRBD2 (5 bases). The DNA for the CDR3 is TGTGTCTGGTTAGGGAGCTCCTACAATGAGCAGTTCTTC. This sequence encodes CVWLGSSYNEQFF.